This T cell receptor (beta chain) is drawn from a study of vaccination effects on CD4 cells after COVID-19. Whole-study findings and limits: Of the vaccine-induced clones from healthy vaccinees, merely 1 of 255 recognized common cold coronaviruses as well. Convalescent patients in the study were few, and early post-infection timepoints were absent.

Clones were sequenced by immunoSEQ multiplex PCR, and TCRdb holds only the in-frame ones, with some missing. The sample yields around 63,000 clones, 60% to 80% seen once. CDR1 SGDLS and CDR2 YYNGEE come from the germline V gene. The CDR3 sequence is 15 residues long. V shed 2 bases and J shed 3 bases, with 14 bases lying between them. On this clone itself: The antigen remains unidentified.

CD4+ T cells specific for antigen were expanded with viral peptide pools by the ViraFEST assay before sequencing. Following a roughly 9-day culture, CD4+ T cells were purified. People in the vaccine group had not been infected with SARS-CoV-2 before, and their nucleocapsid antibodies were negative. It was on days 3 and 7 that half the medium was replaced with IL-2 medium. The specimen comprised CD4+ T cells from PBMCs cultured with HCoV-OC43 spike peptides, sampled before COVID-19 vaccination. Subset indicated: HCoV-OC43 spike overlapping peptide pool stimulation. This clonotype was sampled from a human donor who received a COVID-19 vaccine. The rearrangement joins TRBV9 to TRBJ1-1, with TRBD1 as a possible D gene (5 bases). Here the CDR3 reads CASSVNYGGDTEAFF. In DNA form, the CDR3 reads TGTGCCAGCAGCGTTAATTACGGGGGTGACACTGAAGCTTTCTTT.